One and the same sample provided the 5 T cell receptor beta chains below, sequenced in a study of blood T cell repertoires in COVID-19. The assay was immunoSEQ multiplex PCR, and TCRdb's table has in-frame clones only and misses some. The sample holds 200,000 to 250,000 clones, 80% to 90% seen once. The sequencing input was peripheral blood. The receptors were sampled from a man in his fifties with active or convalescent COVID-19.

The rearrangement links TRBV6-2 or TRBV6-3 to TRBJ2-2; D gene unclear. This CDR3 contains 15 residues. With 4 bases removed from V and 6 bases from J, the gap between germline ends came to 15 bases. Germline CDR1 is MNHEY and CDR2 is SVGEGT. The CDR3 DNA sequence: TGTGCCAGCAGTTCCGCTAGTCTAGGATCCGGGGAGCTGTTTTTT. Translated: CASSSASLGSGELFF.

This sequence joins TRBV5-1 and TRBJ2-5; TRBD2 matches 7 bases. Trimming took 3 bases from V and 6 from J; bases not matched to a gene: 11. CDR3 length: 15 amino acids. From germline, CDR1 is SGHRS and CDR2 YFSETQ. The CDR3 DNA reads TGCGCCAGCAGCTATGGGGAGGGCCCCCCACAGACCCAGTACTTC. This codes for CASSYGEGPPQTQYF.

The rearrangement uses TRBV18 and TRBJ1-1; D possibly corresponds to TRBD1 (5 bases). The CDR3 runs 14 residues. In germline, CDR1 is KGHSH, CDR2 LQKENI. Deletions cut 2 bases from V and 0 bases from J, with 7 bases between. The CDR3 nucleotides read TGTGCCAGCTCACCAACCAGGGTGAACACTGAAGCTTTCTTT. As protein: CASSPTRVNTEAFF.

This sequence joins TRBV28 and TRBJ2-2, with TRBD2 as a possible D gene (6 bases). Trimming removed 4 bases from V and 1 base from J, with 16 bases in between. The germline V gene has CDR1 MDHEN and CDR2 SYDVKM. The CDR3 consists of 17 residues. CDR3: CASSSGRRGWNTGELFF. The DNA for the CDR3 is TGTGCCAGCAGTTCCGGGCGGCGGGGCTGGAACACCGGGGAGCTGTTTTTT.

The rearrangement uses TRBV3-1 (or the pseudogene TRBV3-2) and TRBJ2-3; TRBD2 matches at 15 bases. Germline loops: CDR1 LGHDT, CDR2 YNNKEL (reference sequence). The V segment lost 5 bases and the J segment 4 bases; nucleotides outside the gene matches: 7. This CDR3 is built from 17 residues. CDR3 in DNA: TGTGCCAGCAGCTCCTGGACTAGCGGGGGGGCAGCAGATACGCAGTATTTT. The encoded protein is CASSSWTSGGAADTQYF.